This T cell receptor beta chain appears in the sequencing data of a study of blood T cell repertoires in COVID-19. In the study overall: Material from acute and convalescent COVID-19 was sourced from the United States, Italy and Spain.

This CDR3 region has 14 residues. Per the germline V gene, CDR1 is MNHEY and CDR2 is SMNVEV (reference sequence). J lost 9 bases, V lost 6 bases, and 7 bases had no gene match. Generated by immunoSEQ multiplex PCR, the TCRdb table keeps only in-frame clones and is missing some. The sample lists about 240,000 clones, 70% to 90% occurring once. The V and J genes are TRBV27 and TRBJ1-6; 8 bases line up with TRBD1. The sample was peripheral blood. This clonotype was obtained from a woman aged 40 to 50 who had recovered from COVID-19. The CDR3 reads CASRSTGGRSPLHF. The CDR3 DNA is TGTGCCAGCAGGAGCACAGGGGGGCGTTCACCCCTCCACTTT.